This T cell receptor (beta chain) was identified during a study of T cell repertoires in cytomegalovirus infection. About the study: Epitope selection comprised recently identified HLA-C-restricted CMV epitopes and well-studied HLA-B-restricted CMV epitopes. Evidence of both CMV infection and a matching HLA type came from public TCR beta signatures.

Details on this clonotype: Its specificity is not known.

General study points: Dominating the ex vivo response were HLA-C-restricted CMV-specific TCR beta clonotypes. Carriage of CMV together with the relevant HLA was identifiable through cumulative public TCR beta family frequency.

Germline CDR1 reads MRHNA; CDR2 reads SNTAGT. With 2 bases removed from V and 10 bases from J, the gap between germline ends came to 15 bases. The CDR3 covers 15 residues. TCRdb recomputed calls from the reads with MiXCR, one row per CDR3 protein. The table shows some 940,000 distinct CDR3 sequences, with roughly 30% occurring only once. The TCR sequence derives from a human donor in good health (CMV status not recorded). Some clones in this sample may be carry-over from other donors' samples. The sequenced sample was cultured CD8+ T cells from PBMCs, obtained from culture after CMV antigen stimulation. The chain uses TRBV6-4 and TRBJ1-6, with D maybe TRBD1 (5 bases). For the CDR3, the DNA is TGTGCCAGCAGTGACGGCCAGGGCCCTCGATCACCCCTCCACTTT. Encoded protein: CASSDGQGPRSPLHF.